The 4 T cell receptor beta chains in this list originate from one sample, sequenced in a study of CD8 T cells in Susac syndrome. With random hexamers, roughly 0.45 to 1 ug RNA was reverse transcribed. One entry per CDR3 protein, called by TCRdb with MiXCR from the immunoSEQ multiplex PCR reads. The table has approximately 230,000 distinct CDR3 sequences, around 93% seen once; the top ten hold 0.065% to 0.08%. The sample consisted of CD4+ T cells from PBMCs. The receptors were sampled from a human donor with multiple sclerosis.

This chain connects TRBV2 to TRBJ2-5, with 10 bases fitting TRBD2. Germline V lookup: CDR1 SNHLY, CDR2 FYNNEI. The CDR3 loop spans 17 amino acids. The trim removed 2 bases at V and 5 bases at J, leaving 11 bases unmatched. CDR3 amino acids: CASSERLAGEWKETQYF. The CDR3 DNA follows: TGTGCCAGCAGTGAAAGGCTAGCGGGAGAGTGGAAGGAGACCCAGTACTTC.

The chain has TRBV5-1 and TRBJ2-5; maybe TRBD1 (7 bases). Germline assignment: CDR1 SGHRS and CDR2 YFSETQ. The CDR3 consists of 14 residues. Deletions cut 2 bases from V and 5 bases from J, with 13 bases between. The CDR3 bases are TGCGCCAGCAGCTTCCTGACAGGGAGGGAGACCCAGTACTTC. Its protein is CASSFLTGRETQYF.

The chain uses TRBV2 and TRBJ2-4; 10 bases align to TRBD2. Trimming took 1 base from V and 0 from J; bases not matched to a gene: 6. In germline, CDR1 is SNHLY, CDR2 FYNNEI. This CDR3 is 18 amino acids long. Here the CDR3 reads CASSEGVLAGAAKNIQYF. CDR3 sequence (DNA): TGTGCCAGCAGTGAAGGGGTCCTAGCGGGGGCAGCCAAAAACATTCAGTACTTC. The variable domain in full, with the rest retrieved from reference TRBV2 and TRBJ2-4, is EPEVTQTPSHQVTQMGQEVILRCVPISNHLYFYWYRQILGQKVEFLVSFYNNEISEKSEIFDDQFSVERPDGSNFTLKIRSTKLEDSAMYFCASSEGVLAGAAKNIQYFGAGTRLSVL.

The J gene is TRBJ2-5, the V gene TRBV25-1; perhaps TRBD2 as D (5 bases). CDR1 and CDR2 from the germline V gene are MGHDK and SYGVNS. Trimming left V 4 bases short and J 5 bases short, with 11 bases between. The CDR3 is made up of 13 amino acids. CDR3 region: CASSGVGEETQYF. The CDR3 DNA reads TGTGCCAGCAGTGGGGTCGGGGAGGAGACCCAGTACTTC. The entire variable domain, with the rest obtained from reference TRBV25-1 and TRBJ2-5, is as follows: EADIYQTPRYLVIGTGKKITLECSQTMGHDKMYWYQQDPGMELHLIHYSYGVNSTEKGDLSSESTVSRIRTEHFPLTLESARPSHTSQYLCASSGVGEETQYFGPGTRLLVL.